This T cell receptor beta chain was recovered during a study of identifying expanded T cells in peripheral blood. Study results and caveats: About 1.2 clones differed between technical replicates, versus approximately 17 and 20 over time. Approximately 2-week clone count variance significantly increased as total template count grew.

This clone was counted only a few times. Its target is not known. Profiled with immunoSEQ multiplex PCR; TCRdb holds only in-frame clones, not every one. The sample holds roughly 92,000 clones, more than 75% seen once. The CDR3 is made up of 11 amino acids. CDR1 and CDR2 from the germline V gene are MNHNS and SASEGT. The ends were cut back, 3 bases at V and 4 bases at J, with 4 bases in the middle. During the collection period, no donor immune events like infections were recorded. This clonotype was obtained from a person between 18 and 70 years old in good health. The chain is built from TRBV6-1 and TRBJ2-7; D gene uncertain. The material sequenced was blood. The CDR3 sequence: CASSDNYEQYF. The CDR3 DNA reads as TGTGCCAGCAGTGATAATTACGAGCAGTACTTC.